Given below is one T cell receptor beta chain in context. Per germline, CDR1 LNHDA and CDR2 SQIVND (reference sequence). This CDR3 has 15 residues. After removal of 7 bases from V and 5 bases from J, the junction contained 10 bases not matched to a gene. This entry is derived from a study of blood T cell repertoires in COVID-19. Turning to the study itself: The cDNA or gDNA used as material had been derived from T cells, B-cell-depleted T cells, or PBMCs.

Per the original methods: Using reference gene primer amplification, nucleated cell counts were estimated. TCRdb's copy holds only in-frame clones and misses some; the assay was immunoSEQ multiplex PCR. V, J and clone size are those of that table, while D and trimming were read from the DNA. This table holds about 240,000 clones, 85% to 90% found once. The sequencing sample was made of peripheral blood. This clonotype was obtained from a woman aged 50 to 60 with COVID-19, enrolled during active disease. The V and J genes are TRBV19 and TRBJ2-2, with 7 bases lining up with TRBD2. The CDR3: CASTLAGLKTGELFF. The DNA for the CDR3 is TGTGCCAGTACCCTGGCGGGACTAAAGACCGGGGAGCTGTTTTTT.